This TCR beta chain was retrieved from a study of cytomegalovirus exposure and HLA in healthy donors (dated by TCRdb to the late 2010s). Describing the broader study: According to a later analysis, one platform produced both the 110 or so validation repertoires and the roughly 650 repertoires of the first cohort. The study aimed to test whether cataloging public T cell receptors could reveal signatures of past pathogen exposure. To predict cytomegalovirus infection status, the study combined high-throughput TCR immunosequencing, statistical association of individual TCRs with disease status, and machine learning. A separate validation cohort of approximately 130 different subjects was used in addition to the 666-subject first cohort.

To prepare the library, the immunoSEQ multiplex PCR assay was applied. Per the original workflow: A statistical classification framework was built for diagnosing cytomegalovirus status from the catalog of TCR beta chain sequences. TCRdb retrieved this table from immuneACCESS and kept in-frame rearrangements only. Not all clones are present; in checked studies, unresolved V genes account for under half, and no reason is known for the remainder. That table gives V, J and clone size, and the DNA gave D and trimming. The sample table lists about 260,000 clones, roughly 91% of them with a count of one. In total, the top ten clones hold approximately 3.1% of the sample. The CDR3 holds 14 amino acids from the cysteine to the phenylalanine. Left in the record is the CDR3 DNA by itself, 42 bases read in frame from the first base. Via the germline V gene, CDR1 is SGHRS and CDR2 YFSETQ. The V and J ends are trimmed by 3 bases and 0 bases, leaving 9 bases between them.

The donors were included in the validation cohort of 100 to 150 subjects, a group kept apart from the approximately 670-subject first cohort. Worth noting for this clone: Its recognized antigen is unknown. Base qualities are not at hand, and no much larger clone is one base apart.

What the research found in general, with its limitations: A later analysis lacked HLA typing for the validation cohort, so it scored co-occurrence in that cohort across all 120 or so repertoires. The study listed approximately 150 TCR beta chains as associated with cytomegalovirus. In vitro tests confirmed that three of the cytomegalovirus-associated TCR beta chains recognize cytomegalovirus antigens. In a later analysis, TCRs clustered in the first cohort were found to also tend to co-occur in the roughly 120 validation repertoires, with approximately 93% of cluster scores above 0. The classifier was reported to diagnose cytomegalovirus status with high specificity and sensitivity in both the original cohort and the validation cohort. According to the authors, the approach could potentially be generalized to other disease states and immunological phenotypes. Across donors, most TCR sequences were observed very rarely, whereas some public TCRs were present in many individuals.

Sequencing input: PBMCs. Recombination connected TRBV5-1 to TRBJ1-1, with a tentative D gene TRBD1 over 6 matching bases. This clonotype was obtained from a woman in her twenties or thirties in good health and CMV-seronegative. DNA sequence: TGCGCCAGCAGCTCAGGGGCAGTGAACACTGAAGCTTTCTTT. It translates to CASSSGAVNTEAFF.